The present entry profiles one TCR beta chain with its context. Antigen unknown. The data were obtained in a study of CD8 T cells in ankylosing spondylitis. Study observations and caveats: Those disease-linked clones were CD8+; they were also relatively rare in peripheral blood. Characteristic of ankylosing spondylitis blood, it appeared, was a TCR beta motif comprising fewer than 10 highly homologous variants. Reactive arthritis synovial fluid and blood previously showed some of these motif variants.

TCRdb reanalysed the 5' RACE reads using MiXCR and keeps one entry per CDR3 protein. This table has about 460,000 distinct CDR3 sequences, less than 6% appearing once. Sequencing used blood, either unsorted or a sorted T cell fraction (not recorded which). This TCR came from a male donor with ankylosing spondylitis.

The CDR3 sequence: CSASISGGAYNEQFF. DNA of the CDR3: TGCAGTGCCTCGATTAGCGGGGGGGCCTACAATGAGCAGTTCTTC. The chain couples TRBV20-1 to TRBJ2-1, with TRBD2 matching 11 bases. With V trimmed by 6 bases and J by 2 bases, 6 bases remained unmatched. The CDR3 totals 15 residues. Germline V gives CDR1 DFQATT, CDR2 SNEGSKA (reference sequence).